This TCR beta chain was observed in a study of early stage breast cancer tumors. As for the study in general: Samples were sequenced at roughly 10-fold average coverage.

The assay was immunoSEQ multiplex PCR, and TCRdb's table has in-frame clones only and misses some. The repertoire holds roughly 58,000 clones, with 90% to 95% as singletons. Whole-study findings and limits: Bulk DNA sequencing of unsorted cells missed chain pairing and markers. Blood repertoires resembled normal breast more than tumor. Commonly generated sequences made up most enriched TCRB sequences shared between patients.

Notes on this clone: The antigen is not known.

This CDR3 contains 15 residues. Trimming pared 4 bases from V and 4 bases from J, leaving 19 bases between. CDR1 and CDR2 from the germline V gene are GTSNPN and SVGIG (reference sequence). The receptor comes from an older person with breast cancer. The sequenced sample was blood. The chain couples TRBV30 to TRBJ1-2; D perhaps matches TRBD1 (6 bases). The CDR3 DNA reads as TGTGCCTGGAATACCCTTAGACAGGCGAGCTATGGCTACACCTTC. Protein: CAWNTLRQASYGYTF. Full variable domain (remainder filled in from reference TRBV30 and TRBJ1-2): SQTIHQWPATLVQPVGSPLSLECTVEGTSNPNLYWYRQAAGRGLQLLFYSVGIGQISSEVPQNLSASRPQDRQFILSSKKLLLSDSGFYLCAWNTLRQASYGYTFGSGTRLTVV.